These T cell receptor beta chains were read from a single sample in a study of blood T cell repertoires in COVID-19. Sequenced by immunoSEQ multiplex PCR; TCRdb stores in-frame clones only, minus some. This repertoire shows 250,000 to 300,000 clones, 80% to 90% found once; its top ten account for less than 3%. Sequencing was performed on peripheral blood. All receptors derive from a woman aged 25 to 39 with active or convalescent COVID-19. The CDR3 runs from the conserved cysteine through the conserved F or W. D genes are given only for firm matches. Expanded clones get a size class; other rows say once, few or many, or leave the size out.

cdr3_aa: CASSDRDRGLFDYGYTF
cdr3_nt: TGTGCCAGCAGCGACCGGGACAGGGGGCTGTTTGACTATGGCTACACCTTC
d_call: TRBD1
clone_size: NA
j_call: TRBJ1-2
v_call: TRBV7-9

cdr3_aa: CASTYRNEQYF
cdr3_nt: TGTGCCAGCACCTACCGAAACGAGCAGTACTTC
d_call: NA
clone_size: NA
j_call: TRBJ2-7
v_call: TRBV2

cdr3_aa: CASSPGDRFMRQPQHF
cdr3_nt: TGTGCCAGCTCACCTGGGGACAGGTTCATGCGTCAGCCCCAGCATTTT
d_call: TRBD1
clone_size: NA
j_call: TRBJ1-5
v_call: TRBV18

cdr3_aa: CATSRARQQGGAASSNQPQHF
cdr3_nt: TGTGCCACCAGCAGAGCCCGTCAACAGGGTGGAGCGGCTTCTAGCAATCAGCCCCAGCATTTT
d_call: NA
clone_size: NA
j_call: TRBJ1-5
v_call: TRBV15

cdr3_aa: CASSLGTGPSSYEQYF
cdr3_nt: TGTGCCAGCAGTCTAGGGACAGGGCCAAGCTCCTACGAGCAGTACTTC
d_call: TRBD1
clone_size: NA
j_call: TRBJ2-7
v_call: TRBV2

cdr3_aa: CASSPSGSSYGYTF
cdr3_nt: TGCGCCAGCAGCCCATCCGGGTCTTCCTATGGCTACACCTTC
d_call: NA
clone_size: NA
j_call: TRBJ1-2
v_call: TRBV4-1

cdr3_aa: CASSPRGGETQYF
cdr3_nt: TGTGCCAGCTCACCCCGAGGCGGGGAGACCCAGTACTTC
d_call: NA
clone_size: NA
j_call: TRBJ2-5
v_call: TRBV18

cdr3_aa: CASSKDRESNMGYTF
cdr3_nt: TGTGCCAGCTCAAAGGACAGGGAGTCGAATATGGGCTACACCTTC
d_call: TRBD1
clone_size: NA
j_call: TRBJ1-2
v_call: TRBV18

cdr3_aa: CASSQEKAGYGYTF
cdr3_nt: TGTGCCAGCAGCCAAGAGAAGGCAGGCTATGGCTACACCTTC
d_call: NA
clone_size: NA
j_call: TRBJ1-2
v_call: TRBV14

cdr3_aa: CASGREFSYEQYF
cdr3_nt: TGTGCCAGCGGGCGGGAGTTCTCCTACGAGCAGTACTTC
d_call: TRBD2
clone_size: NA
j_call: TRBJ2-7
v_call: TRBV2

cdr3_aa: CASSINNMAGNTIYF
cdr3_nt: TGCGCCAGCAGTATAAACAACATGGCTGGAAACACCATATATTTT
d_call: NA
clone_size: NA
j_call: TRBJ1-3
v_call: TRBV5-1

cdr3_aa: CASSPARVSEQYF
cdr3_nt: TGTGCCAGCAGTCCAGCCAGGGTAAGCGAGCAGTACTTC
d_call: NA
clone_size: NA
j_call: TRBJ2-7
v_call: TRBV6-5

cdr3_aa: CASSPNGGNIQYF
cdr3_nt: TGTGCCAGCAGCCCCAACGGAGGAAACATTCAGTACTTC
d_call: NA
clone_size: NA
j_call: TRBJ2-4
v_call: TRBV2

cdr3_aa: CASSPRGQGTLYTEAFF
cdr3_nt: TGTGCCAGCAGCCCGCGGGGACAGGGAACACTTTACACTGAAGCTTTCTTT
d_call: TRBD1
clone_size: NA
j_call: TRBJ1-1
v_call: TRBV11-2

cdr3_aa: CASSSGQLNQPQHF
cdr3_nt: TGTGCCAGCAGCAGCGGACAGTTGAATCAGCCCCAGCATTTT
d_call: NA
clone_size: NA
j_call: TRBJ1-5
v_call: TRBV21-1

cdr3_aa: CASSVLREKGYTF
cdr3_nt: TGTGCCAGCAGTGTGTTAAGGGAGAAGGGCTACACCTTC
d_call: NA
clone_size: NA
j_call: TRBJ1-2
v_call: TRBV12-3/TRBV12-4

cdr3_aa: CASSSGQGVNQPQHF
cdr3_nt: TGTGCCAGCAGCTCCGGACAGGGGGTCAATCAGCCCCAGCATTTT
d_call: TRBD1
clone_size: NA
j_call: TRBJ1-5
v_call: TRBV3-1/TRBV3-2

cdr3_aa: CASRRGQSNEKLFF
cdr3_nt: TGTGCCAGCAGGAGGGGGCAGTCTAATGAAAAACTGTTTTTT
d_call: TRBD1
clone_size: NA
j_call: TRBJ1-4
v_call: TRBV6-5

cdr3_aa: CASSYSGLAGALDTQYF
cdr3_nt: TGTGCCAGCAGTTACTCGGGACTAGCGGGGGCGCTAGATACGCAGTATTTT
d_call: TRBD2
clone_size: NA
j_call: TRBJ2-3
v_call: TRBV6-2/TRBV6-3

cdr3_aa: CASSQGGENYGYTF
cdr3_nt: TGTGCCAGCAGCCAAGGGGGGGAGAACTATGGCTACACCTTC
d_call: NA
clone_size: NA
j_call: TRBJ1-2
v_call: TRBV3-1/TRBV3-2

cdr3_aa: CASSHGGLAGRYF
cdr3_nt: TGTGCCAGCAGCCACGGGGGGCTAGCGGGGAGGTATTTT
d_call: TRBD2
clone_size: NA
j_call: TRBJ2-3
v_call: TRBV11-2

cdr3_aa: CASSLARTYEQYF
cdr3_nt: TGTGCCAGCAGTTTAGCGCGTACCTACGAGCAGTACTTC
d_call: NA
clone_size: once
j_call: TRBJ2-7
v_call: TRBV27

cdr3_aa: CASSGPGTLTVHTEAFF
cdr3_nt: TGTGCCAGCAGTGGACCGGGGACATTGACGGTTCACACTGAAGCTTTCTTT
d_call: NA
clone_size: NA
j_call: TRBJ1-1
v_call: TRBV6-1

cdr3_aa: CASSISGSYEQYF
cdr3_nt: TGTGCCAGTAGTATATCAGGCAGCTACGAGCAGTACTTC
d_call: NA
clone_size: NA
j_call: TRBJ2-7
v_call: TRBV19

cdr3_aa: CASSLGQAHYEQYF
cdr3_nt: TGTGCCAGCAGCTTAGGGCAGGCTCACTACGAGCAGTACTTC
d_call: NA
clone_size: NA
j_call: TRBJ2-7
v_call: TRBV7-2

cdr3_aa: CSVDIGLAGDYNEQFF
cdr3_nt: TGCAGCGTTGATATCGGACTAGCGGGGGACTACAATGAGCAGTTCTTC
d_call: TRBD2
clone_size: NA
j_call: TRBJ2-1
v_call: TRBV29-1

cdr3_aa: CASSSPGLAGRAGELFF
cdr3_nt: TGTGCCAGCAGCTCCCCGGGACTAGCGGGGAGGGCCGGGGAGCTGTTTTTT
d_call: TRBD2
clone_size: few
j_call: TRBJ2-2
v_call: TRBV7-3

cdr3_aa: CASSYSSGSEQFF
cdr3_nt: TGTGCCAGCAGTTACTCATCGGGTAGTGAGCAGTTCTTC
d_call: NA
clone_size: NA
j_call: TRBJ2-1
v_call: TRBV6-2/TRBV6-3

cdr3_aa: CASSVALGTTYNEQFF
cdr3_nt: TGTGCCAGCAGCGTAGCCCTCGGGACAACTTACAATGAGCAGTTCTTC
d_call: NA
clone_size: NA
j_call: TRBJ2-1
v_call: TRBV9

cdr3_aa: CASSPQGTYYEQYF
cdr3_nt: TGTGCCAGCAGTCCCCAGGGGACGTACTACGAGCAGTACTTC
d_call: NA
clone_size: NA
j_call: TRBJ2-7
v_call: TRBV27

cdr3_aa: CASSGVAGQDTQYF
cdr3_nt: TGCGCCAGCAGCGGGGTAGCGGGGCAGGATACGCAGTATTTT
d_call: TRBD2
clone_size: NA
j_call: TRBJ2-3
v_call: TRBV5-1

cdr3_aa: CASSLIGQGSSPLHF
cdr3_nt: TGTGCCAGCAGTCTTATCGGGCAGGGAAGTTCACCCCTCCACTTT
d_call: NA
clone_size: NA
j_call: TRBJ1-6
v_call: TRBV6-5

cdr3_aa: CASSLRGPGNTIYF
cdr3_nt: TGTGCCAGCAGCTTGCGAGGTCCTGGAAACACCATATATTTT
d_call: NA
clone_size: NA
j_call: TRBJ1-3
v_call: TRBV5-6

cdr3_aa: CASRGTLGGEPQHF
cdr3_nt: TGTGCCAGCCGGGGAACTCTAGGAGGGGAGCCCCAGCATTTT
d_call: NA
clone_size: NA
j_call: TRBJ1-5
v_call: TRBV6-5

cdr3_aa: CASSVRQGVEQYF
cdr3_nt: TGTGCCAGTAGTGTCAGACAGGGCGTGGAGCAGTACTTC
d_call: TRBD1
clone_size: NA
j_call: TRBJ2-7
v_call: TRBV19

cdr3_aa: CASSQDNLRGEKLFF
cdr3_nt: TGCGCCAGCAGCCAAGATAACCTACGAGGGGAAAAACTGTTTTTT
d_call: NA
clone_size: NA
j_call: TRBJ1-4
v_call: TRBV4-3

cdr3_aa: CASSEGLAVQETQYF
cdr3_nt: TGTGCCAGCAGTGAAGGGCTAGCGGTCCAAGAGACCCAGTACTTC
d_call: TRBD2
clone_size: NA
j_call: TRBJ2-5
v_call: TRBV6-1

cdr3_aa: CASSREVEVGLFF
cdr3_nt: TGTGCCTCTTCCCGGGAGGTAGAAGTGGGACTGTTTTTT
d_call: NA
clone_size: few
j_call: TRBJ1-4
v_call: TRBV2

cdr3_aa: CTSSQLAGVHRELFF
cdr3_nt: TGCACCAGCAGCCAATTAGCGGGGGTTCACCGGGAGCTGTTTTTT
d_call: NA
clone_size: NA
j_call: TRBJ2-2
v_call: TRBV1

cdr3_aa: CATSGLAVPYEQYF
cdr3_nt: TGTGCCACCAGTGGCCTAGCGGTACCCTACGAGCAGTACTTC
d_call: TRBD2
clone_size: NA
j_call: TRBJ2-7
v_call: TRBV15

cdr3_aa: CASSLALGHTTDTQYF
cdr3_nt: TGTGCCAGCAGCTTAGCCCTAGGCCACACCACAGATACGCAGTATTTT
d_call: NA
clone_size: NA
j_call: TRBJ2-3
v_call: TRBV7-2

cdr3_aa: CASSLERSNQPQHF
cdr3_nt: TGTGCCAGCAGCTTAGAACGGTCCAATCAGCCCCAGCATTTT
d_call: NA
clone_size: NA
j_call: TRBJ1-5
v_call: TRBV7-2

cdr3_aa: CASSSTGYDTQYF
cdr3_nt: TGTGCCAGCAGCTCGACAGGGTATGATACGCAGTATTTT
d_call: TRBD1
clone_size: NA
j_call: TRBJ2-3
v_call: TRBV13

cdr3_aa: CASSTQSKHNEQFF
cdr3_nt: TGTGCCAGCAGTACCCAATCTAAGCACAATGAGCAGTTCTTC
d_call: NA
clone_size: many
j_call: TRBJ2-1
v_call: TRBV6-5

cdr3_aa: CSGGGHPNTEAFF
cdr3_nt: TGCAGCGGGGGGGGACACCCGAACACTGAAGCTTTCTTT
d_call: NA
clone_size: NA
j_call: TRBJ1-1
v_call: TRBV29-1

cdr3_aa: CATSDTGDRGGQYF
cdr3_nt: TGTGCCACCAGTGATACGGGGGACAGGGGAGGTCAGTACTTC
d_call: TRBD1
clone_size: NA
j_call: TRBJ2-4
v_call: TRBV24-1

cdr3_aa: CASSPVEGYNEQFF
cdr3_nt: TGTGCCAGCTCACCCGTGGAGGGGTACAATGAGCAGTTCTTC
d_call: NA
clone_size: few
j_call: TRBJ2-1
v_call: TRBV18

cdr3_aa: CASSQDRGEQFF
cdr3_nt: TGTGCCAGCAGCCAAGACAGAGGTGAGCAGTTCTTC
d_call: NA
clone_size: NA
j_call: TRBJ2-1
v_call: TRBV3-1/TRBV3-2

cdr3_aa: CASSPTGTSGGETQYF
cdr3_nt: TGCGCCAGCAGCCCCACCGGGACTAGCGGGGGAGAGACCCAGTACTTC
d_call: TRBD2
clone_size: NA
j_call: TRBJ2-5
v_call: TRBV5-1

cdr3_aa: CASSNFFGTSETGELFF
cdr3_nt: TGTGCCAGCAGCAACTTCTTCGGGACTAGCGAAACCGGGGAGCTGTTTTTT
d_call: TRBD2
clone_size: NA
j_call: TRBJ2-2
v_call: TRBV5-8

cdr3_aa: CASSGRDRGLGGEKLFF
cdr3_nt: TGTGCCAGCAGTGGCCGGGACAGGGGGCTCGGAGGTGAAAAACTGTTTTTT
d_call: TRBD1
clone_size: few
j_call: TRBJ1-4
v_call: TRBV6-1

cdr3_aa: CASSETGGSGEKLFF
cdr3_nt: TGTGCCAGCAGTGAAACGGGAGGATCGGGTGAAAAACTGTTTTTT
d_call: NA
clone_size: NA
j_call: TRBJ1-4
v_call: TRBV2

cdr3_aa: CASSLGSTDTGELFF
cdr3_nt: TGCGCCAGCAGCTTGGGATCGACTGACACCGGGGAGCTGTTTTTT
d_call: NA
clone_size: NA
j_call: TRBJ2-2
v_call: TRBV5-1

cdr3_aa: CASSDSGTGLLFYTQYF
cdr3_nt: TGTGCCAGCAGTGACTCCGGGACAGGGCTCCTCTTTTATACGCAGTATTTT
d_call: TRBD1
clone_size: NA
j_call: TRBJ2-3
v_call: TRBV28

cdr3_aa: CASRLGSEQETQYF
cdr3_nt: TGCGCCAGCAGACTTGGTAGCGAGCAAGAGACCCAGTACTTC
d_call: NA
clone_size: NA
j_call: TRBJ2-5
v_call: TRBV5-1

cdr3_aa: CASSPLRVSGDYNEQFF
cdr3_nt: TGTGCCAGCTCACCATTAAGAGTTAGCGGGGATTACAATGAGCAGTTCTTC
d_call: TRBD2
clone_size: NA
j_call: TRBJ2-1
v_call: TRBV18

cdr3_aa: CASSPQGSGYTF
cdr3_nt: TGTGCCAGCAGCCCGCAGGGTAGCGGCTACACCTTC
d_call: NA
clone_size: NA
j_call: TRBJ1-2
v_call: TRBV3-1/TRBV3-2

cdr3_aa: CSAGKEPFTF
cdr3_nt: TGCAGTGCTGGAAAGGAGCCTTTCACCTTC
d_call: NA
clone_size: NA
j_call: TRBJ1-2
v_call: TRBV20-1